This TCR beta chain was identified during a study of T cell repertoires in cytomegalovirus infection. Study results and limitations: Cumulated frequencies of public TCR beta families served to identify carriers of CMV plus the relevant HLA.

MiXCR, run by TCRdb on the reads, gives a single entry per CDR3 protein. The table has hundreds of thousands of distinct CDR3 sequences, 6% to 8% seen once. Germline lookup yields CDR1 MNHNY and CDR2 SVGAGI (reference sequence). Trimming removed 2 bases from V and 1 base from J, with 5 bases in between. The CDR3 is made up of 13 amino acids. There are many counts of this clonotype. Its cognate antigen is unknown. The chain uses TRBV6-6 and TRBJ2-5; D is uncertain. The TCR was taken from a human donor in good health (CMV status not recorded). Some clones in this sample may be carry-over from other donors' samples. Sequencing was performed on PBMCs. CDR3 DNA sequence: TGTGCCAGCAGTTACGGCGGCCAAGAGACCCAGTACTTC. Translated, it gives CASSYGGQETQYF.